Presented here are 16 T cell receptor beta chains from one specimen sequenced in a study of control samples from healthy donors and cancer patients. The data were produced by immunoSEQ multiplex PCR, yet TCRdb's version contains in-frame clones alone and is incomplete. The table includes about 130,000 clones, approximately 91% detected once. What was sequenced was blood. The receptor source for this set is a man aged 45-60 years in good health.

The chain is built from TRBV9 and TRBJ1-4; 10 nucleotides align to TRBD1. CDR1 and CDR2 (germline): SGDLS, YYNGEE. V shed 4 bases, J shed 3 bases, and the junction held 6 bases outside the gene matches. The CDR3 runs to 16 residues. CDR3 residues: CASSRDRGAANEKLFF. The CDR3 bases are TGTGCCAGCAGCCGGGACAGGGGTGCGGCTAATGAAAAACTGTTTTTT.

The gene calls are TRBV19 and TRBJ2-3, with a tentative D call TRBD2 (6 bases). Germline lookup yields CDR1 LNHDA and CDR2 SQIVND (reference sequence). The germline V and J ends were trimmed by 5 bases and 1 base, with 16 bases remaining between them. This CDR3 spans 16 amino acids. As DNA, the CDR3 is TGTGCCAGTAGTGTGCCGACTAGTGGAGGCACAGATACGCAGTATTTT. It translates to CASSVPTSGGTDTQYF.

V gene TRBV7-2 combines with J gene TRBJ2-5, with 10 bases lining up with TRBD1. V gave up 5 bases and J gave up 5 bases; unmatched junction bases: 8. The CDR3 length is 15 residues. CDR1 is SGHTA, CDR2 FQGNSA, per germline. The CDR3 DNA is TGTGCCAGCAGCCGGGACAGGGGATCTGTGGAGACCCAGTACTTC. This encodes CASSRDRGSVETQYF.

V and J are TRBV30 and TRBJ1-2, with D possibly TRBD1 on 5 matching bases. The V and J ends lost 4 bases and 8 bases respectively, with 14 bases between them. Germline CDR1 is GTSNPN and CDR2 is SVGIG (reference sequence). The CDR3 sequence is 12 residues long. The CDR3 coding sequence is TGTGCCTGGAACGAGAGGGGAAAAGGCTACACCTTC. This encodes CAWNERGKGYTF.

The chain couples TRBV7-8 to TRBJ1-1, with D possibly matching TRBD1 (6 bases). In germline, CDR1 is SGHVS, CDR2 FQNEAQ. The CDR3 runs 16 residues. The V end lost 5 bases, the J end lost 5 bases, and 21 bases lay between the germline ends. CDR3 bases: TGTGCCAGCAGCGCGCGGGCCGGCGGGGGCAAAACTGAAGCTTTCTTT. It codes for CASSARAGGGKTEAFF.

This clone was seen more than once but under ten times. Within the sample, other DNA sequences also encode this same CDR3. The chain employs TRBV11-2 and TRBJ1-1, with D unresolved. The CDR3 spans 13 residues. With 1 base removed from V and 2 bases from J, the gap between germline ends came to 5 bases. The germline gives CDR1 SGHAT, CDR2 FQNNGV. The CDR3 loop reads CASSLGQNTEAFF. As DNA, the CDR3 is TGTGCCAGCAGCTTAGGCCAAAACACTGAAGCTTTCTTT. The variable domain in full, with the rest retrieved from reference TRBV11-2 and TRBJ1-1, is EAGVAQSPRYKIIEKRQSVAFWCNPISGHATLYWYQQILGQGPKLLIQFQNNGVVDDSQLPKDRFSAERLKGVDSTLKIQPAKLEDSAVYLCASSLGQNTEAFFGQGTRLTVV.

The chain uses TRBV19 and TRBJ1-2; no clear D gene. Germline V CDR1 and CDR2: LNHDA, SQIVND (reference sequence). This CDR3 has 15 amino acids. Between the trimmed V and J ends, which lost 5 bases and 0 bases, there was a span of 13 bases. The CDR3 DNA sequence: TGTGCCAGTAGTTCGGCCCTAGCCGCTAACTATGGCTACACCTTC. Its protein is CASSSALAANYGYTF.

This sequence joins TRBV5-4 and TRBJ2-5; 7 bases match TRBD1. The germline gives CDR1 SGHNT, CDR2 YYREEE (reference sequence). The V gene end was trimmed by 4 bases and the J gene end by 3 bases; junction bases not matched to a gene: 3. The CDR3 totals 13 residues. The CDR3 nucleotides are TGTGCCAGCAGCCCGGGGACAGAAGAGACCCAGTACTTC. This translates into CASSPGTEETQYF.

The CDR3 protein is CASSQDGGWNQPQHF. Here the CDR3 DNA reads TGTGCCAGCAGCCAAGACGGGGGGTGGAATCAGCCCCAGCATTTT. This chain links TRBV3-1 (or the pseudogene TRBV3-2) with TRBJ1-5; tentative D call: TRBD1 (5 bases). The CDR3 is 15 residues long. The V end lost 0 bases, the J end lost 4 bases, and 10 bases lay between the germline ends. Germline assignment: CDR1 LGHDT and CDR2 YNNKEL (reference sequence).

J is TRBJ2-6 and V is TRBV27, with D possibly TRBD1 on 5 matching bases. The V end lost 5 bases, the J end lost 1 base, and 12 bases lay between the germline ends. Germline CDR1 is MNHEY and CDR2 is SMNVEV (reference sequence). The CDR3 has 16 amino acids. For the CDR3, the DNA is TGTGCCAGCAGTCGATCCCCAGGGTCTGGGGCCAACGTCCTGACTTTC. Its translation is CASSRSPGSGANVLTF.

CDR3 coding DNA: TGTGCCAGTAGTATTGGGGGGCGTACCGTCGATGAGCAGTTCTTC. Encoded protein: CASSIGGRTVDEQFF. The chain couples TRBV19 to TRBJ2-1; the D call may be TRBD1 or TRBD2 (6 bases each). The germline CDR1 and CDR2 sequences are LNHDA and SQIVND (reference sequence). The CDR3 spans 15 residues. V was pared by 3 bases and J by 8 bases, with 17 bases between.

This clone was detected a few times. V is TRBV5-6 and J is TRBJ1-1; tentatively, D is TRBD1 (5 bases). The CDR3 totals 16 residues. Trimming removed 1 base at V and 0 bases at J, with 13 bases between. Germline CDR1 reads SGHDT; CDR2 reads YYEEEE. The CDR3 DNA sequence: TGTGCCAGCAGCTTGTGGGGTGCAGGGCTGAACACTGAAGCTTTCTTT. Its protein product is CASSLWGAGLNTEAFF. The full variable domain, with the rest looked up from reference TRBV5-6 and TRBJ1-1, is DAGVTQSPTHLIKTRGQQVTLRCSPKSGHDTVSWYQQALGQGPQFIFQYYEEEERQRGNFPDRFSGHQFPNYSSELNVNALLLGDSALYLCASSLWGAGLNTEAFFGQGTRLTVV.

This clone was picked up a small number of times. The chain couples TRBV7-3 to TRBJ2-3; D remains unclear. With 4 bases removed from V and 2 bases from J, the gap between germline ends came to 10 bases. This CDR3 is built from 14 residues. Germline V gives CDR1 SGHTA, CDR2 FQGTGA. The CDR3 loop reads CASSWYGPTDTQYF. The CDR3 region has the DNA TGTGCCAGCAGCTGGTACGGACCCACAGATACGCAGTATTTT.

The CDR3 DNA reads TGTGCCAGCAGCGTAGCTACTGGGACACCCACCAACTATGGCTACACCTTC. Translating gives CASSVATGTPTNYGYTF. The V gene is TRBV9, the J gene TRBJ1-2; TRBD1 might be the D (6 bases). The germline V gene has CDR1 SGDLS and CDR2 YYNGEE. V dropped 0 bases and J dropped 2 bases, with 17 bases sitting between them. The CDR3 has 17 amino acids.

The chain joins TRBV7-3 to TRBJ2-5; the D call may be TRBD1 or TRBD2 (5 bases each). CDR3 length: 14 residues. Germline V gene lookup returns CDR1 SGHTA and CDR2 FQGTGA. V dropped 5 bases and J dropped 5 bases, with 15 bases sitting between them. CDR3: CASSRGALGETQYF. CDR3 nucleotides: TGTGCCAGCAGCCGAGGGGCCCTAGGGGAGACCCAGTACTTC.

V gene TRBV7-9 combines with J gene TRBJ2-7; 7 positions agree with TRBD1. The germline gives CDR1 SEHNR, CDR2 FQNEAQ (reference sequence). V was pared by 3 bases and J by 2 bases, with 1 base of the junction left unmatched. The CDR3 spans 13 residues. CDR3 loop: CASSFGQAYEQYF. CDR3 DNA sequence: TGTGCCAGCAGCTTTGGACAGGCCTACGAGCAGTACTTC.